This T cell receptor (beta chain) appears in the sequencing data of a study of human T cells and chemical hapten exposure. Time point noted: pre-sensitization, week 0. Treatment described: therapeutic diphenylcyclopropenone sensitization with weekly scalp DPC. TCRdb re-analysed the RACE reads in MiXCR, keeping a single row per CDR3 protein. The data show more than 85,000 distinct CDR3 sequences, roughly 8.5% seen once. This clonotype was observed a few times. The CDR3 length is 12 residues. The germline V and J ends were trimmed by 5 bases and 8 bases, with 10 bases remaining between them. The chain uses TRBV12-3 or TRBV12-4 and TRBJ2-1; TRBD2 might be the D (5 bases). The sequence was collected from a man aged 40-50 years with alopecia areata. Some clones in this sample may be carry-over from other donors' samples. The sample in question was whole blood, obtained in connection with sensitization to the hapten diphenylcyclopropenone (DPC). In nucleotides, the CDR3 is TGTGCCAGCAGTCCCGGGGTCCATGAGCAGTTCTTC. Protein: CASSPGVHEQFF.